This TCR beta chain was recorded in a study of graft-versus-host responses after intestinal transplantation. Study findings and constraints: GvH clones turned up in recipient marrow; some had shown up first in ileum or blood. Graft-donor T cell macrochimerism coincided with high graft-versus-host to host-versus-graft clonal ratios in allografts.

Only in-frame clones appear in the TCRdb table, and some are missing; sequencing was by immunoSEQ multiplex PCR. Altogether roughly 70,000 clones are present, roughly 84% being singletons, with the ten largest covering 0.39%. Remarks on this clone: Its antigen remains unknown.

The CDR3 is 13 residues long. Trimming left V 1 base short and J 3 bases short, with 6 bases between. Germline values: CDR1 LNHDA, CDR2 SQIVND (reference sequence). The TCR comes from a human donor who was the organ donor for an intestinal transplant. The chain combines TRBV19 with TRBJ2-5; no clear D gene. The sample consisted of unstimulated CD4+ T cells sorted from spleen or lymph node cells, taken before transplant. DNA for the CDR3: TGTGCCAGTAGTATAGGTCGGGAAGAGACCCAGTACTTC. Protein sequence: CASSIGREETQYF.